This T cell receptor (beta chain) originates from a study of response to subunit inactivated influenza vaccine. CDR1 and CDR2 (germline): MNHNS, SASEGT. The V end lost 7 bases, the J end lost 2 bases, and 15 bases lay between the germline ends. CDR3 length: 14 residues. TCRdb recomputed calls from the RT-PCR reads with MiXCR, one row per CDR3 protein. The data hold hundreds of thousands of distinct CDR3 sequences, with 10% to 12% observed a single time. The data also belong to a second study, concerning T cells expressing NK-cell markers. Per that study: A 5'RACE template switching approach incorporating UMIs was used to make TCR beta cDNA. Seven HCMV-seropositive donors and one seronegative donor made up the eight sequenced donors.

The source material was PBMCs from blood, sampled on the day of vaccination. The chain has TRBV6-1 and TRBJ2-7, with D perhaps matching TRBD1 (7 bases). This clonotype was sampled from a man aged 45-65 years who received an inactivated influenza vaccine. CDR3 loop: CASKTAGGPYEQYF. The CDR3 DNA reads TGTGCCAGCAAGACTGCAGGGGGGCCCTACGAGCAGTACTTC.